This T cell receptor beta chain appears in the sequencing data of a study of shared clonotypes between healthy human individuals (dated by TCRdb to 2020 to 2022). Background for the entire study: A few men and two women, aged 18 to 49 years, made up the cohort. For each donor, three plates each were used for CD4 naive and CD4 memory, two plates were used for CD8 naive, and one plate was used for CD8 memory. Per donor, leukapheresis produced somewhere between about 0.8 and 9 billion PBMCs. Different laboratories and diverse techniques were used to prepare libraries and sequence TCR repertoires, to increase sequencing depth and limit assay-specific biases. Blood TCR repertoires of about 5 healthy adults were deeply sequenced to estimate repertoire size and the extent of clonotype sharing between individuals. The study at large found these results: When a few donors were compared, the shared fraction of clonotypes was about 5% for naive CD4, about 4% for naive CD8, roughly 2.3% for memory CD4, and roughly 0.4% for memory CD8. Even with the large sequencing depth, rarefaction of the sorted-subset datasets indicated that sequencing was incomplete. The genetic and exposure-history diversity represented was limited by the small number of donors. Clonotypes shared by all four sorted-subset donors showed higher generation probabilities than non-shared clonotypes. Sampling was limited to blood, and TCR repertoires in tissue likely differ from TCR repertoires in blood. Naive subsets generally had larger estimated clonotype richness than memory subsets did. Pairwise subsampling indicated that sequencing depth was expected to affect the degree of clonotype sharing among donors.

Inclusive of the bounding cysteine and phenylalanine, the CDR3 is 13 residues long. The sequence is cut down to CDR3 DNA, 39 bases in frame from base 1. V is cut by 4 bases and J by 7 bases, and the space between the germline ends is 14 bases. From a lookup of the germline V gene, CDR1 and CDR2 are SGHRS and YFSETQ. This clone came up a few times. Its specific antigen is unknown. No qualities accompany the bases; no much larger clone lies one base away. Donors were healthy HIV-negative adults with no recently reported acute infections or vaccinations. Every donor was a Caucasian adult living in Nashville, Tennessee, USA. Magnetic negative selection was used to enrich CD4+ T cells, after which naive cells were positively selected on CD45RA and the negative fraction became the memory subset. Blood was collected by leukapheresis, and PBMCs were isolated by Ficoll-Histopaque density gradient centrifugation and then cryopreserved in liquid nitrogen vapor phase. Purity and quantity of every magnetically sorted T cell population were checked by analytical flow cytometry. Each sorted fraction had its genomic DNA isolated and then quantified by UV absorbance on a Nanodrop 2000c.

Using the deep immunoSEQ assay, multiplex PCR amplified TCR CDR3 regions from genomic DNA. Genomic DNA extracted from each cell subset was distributed evenly over all wells of several immunoSEQ 96-well plates, and each plate served as one replicate. For sorted subsets, 150 to 200 ng genomic DNA, equal to some 30,000 T cell genomes, was loaded into each replicate PCR. The purified libraries were quantified using a Qubit 3.0 fluorometer, sized with a Bioanalyzer 2100, and then quantified again using the KAPA Library Quantification kit. Each immunoSEQ 96-well plate was sequenced on its own single-read 150-cycle Illumina NextSeq 550 flow cell. In the authors' own workflow: Because only junctional sequences without quality scores were contained in the immunoSEQ output, filtering matching that applied to full-length reads could not be performed. To assign V/J genes and CDR3, sequences were annotated using PyIR, a Python wrapper for IgBLAST v1.9, with IMGT germline references. Reads with weak V/J assignments (E-value above 1e-6), missing CDR3, stop codons, out-of-frame junctions, or ambiguous translated residues were removed. V3J clonotypes were defined as sequences sharing the same inferred V gene, J gene, and CDR3 amino acid sequence. To compute the percentage overlap between repertoires, the number of shared unique clonotypes was divided by the size of the smaller repertoire. Repertoire richness was assessed with RTK rarefaction, the Chao1 estimator, and Recon v2.1 estimates of unobserved clonotypes. OLGA was used to compute generation probabilities for all TCRbeta clonotypes that the gDNA method yielded from a few donors. TCRdb holds this immuneACCESS table with in-frame rearrangements only. Some clones are missing; in checked studies, unresolved V genes explain under half, and the rest has no known cause. For V, J and clone size, that table is used; D and trimming come from the DNA. The sample table records about 2.3 million clones; approximately 95% of these occur just once. The top ten clonotypes cover about 0.37% of the sample.

The clonotype was recovered from a man younger than 35 in good health. Some clones in this sample may be carry-over from other donors' samples. The chain is assembled from TRBV5-1 and TRBJ1-1; 6 matching bases give a weak D call of TRBD1. Sequenced: naive CD4+ T cells from PBMCs. The sample's cell subset or site label, in plain terms: CD45RA+ positively selected. The CDR3 reads CASSQVQGFEAFF. The DNA sequence is TGCGCCAGCAGCCAAGTCCAGGGGTTTGAAGCTTTCTTT.